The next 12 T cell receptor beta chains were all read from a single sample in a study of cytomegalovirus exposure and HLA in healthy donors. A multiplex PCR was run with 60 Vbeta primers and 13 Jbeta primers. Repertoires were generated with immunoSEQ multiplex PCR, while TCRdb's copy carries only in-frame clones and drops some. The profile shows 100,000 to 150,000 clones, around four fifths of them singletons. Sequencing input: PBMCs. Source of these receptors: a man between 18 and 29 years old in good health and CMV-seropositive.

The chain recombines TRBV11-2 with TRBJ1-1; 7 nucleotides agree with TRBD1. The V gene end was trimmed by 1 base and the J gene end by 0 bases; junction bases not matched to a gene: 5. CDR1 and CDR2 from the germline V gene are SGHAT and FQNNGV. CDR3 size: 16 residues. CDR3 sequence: CASSLVWGTVNTEAFF. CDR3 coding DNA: TGTGCCAGCAGCTTAGTCTGGGGGACAGTGAACACTGAAGCTTTCTTT. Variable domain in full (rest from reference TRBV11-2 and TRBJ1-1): EAGVAQSPRYKIIEKRQSVAFWCNPISGHATLYWYQQILGQGPKLLIQFQNNGVVDDSQLPKDRFSAERLKGVDSTLKIQPAKLEDSAVYLCASSLVWGTVNTEAFFGQGTRLTVV.

CDR3 nucleotide sequence: TGTGCCAGCAGCTCGGGACAGGGAGTCCACGAGCAGTACTTC. Protein sequence: CASSSGQGVHEQYF. The chain is built from TRBV13 and TRBJ2-7; 9 nucleotides line up with TRBD1. CDR1 is PRHDT and CDR2 is FYEKMQ in the germline V gene (reference sequence). V gave up 4 bases and J gave up 5 bases; unmatched junction bases: 6. This CDR3 region has 14 residues.

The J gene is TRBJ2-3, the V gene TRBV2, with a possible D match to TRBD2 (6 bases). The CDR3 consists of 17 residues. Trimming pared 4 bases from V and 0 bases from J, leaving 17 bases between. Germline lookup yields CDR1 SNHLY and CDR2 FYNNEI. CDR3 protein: CASSAVLGLESTDTQYF. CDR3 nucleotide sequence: TGTGCCAGCAGTGCTGTGTTGGGACTGGAGAGCACAGATACGCAGTATTTT. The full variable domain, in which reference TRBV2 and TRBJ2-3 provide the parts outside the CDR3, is EPEVTQTPSHQVTQMGQEVILRCVPISNHLYFYWYRQILGQKVEFLVSFYNNEISEKSEIFDDQFSVERPDGSNFTLKIRSTKLEDSAMYFCASSAVLGLESTDTQYFGPGTRLTVL.

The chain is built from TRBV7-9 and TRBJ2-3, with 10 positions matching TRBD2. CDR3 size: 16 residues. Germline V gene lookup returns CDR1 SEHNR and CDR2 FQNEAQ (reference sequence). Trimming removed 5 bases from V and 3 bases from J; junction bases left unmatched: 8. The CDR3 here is CASSPSSGGLTDTQYF. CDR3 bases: TGTGCCAGCAGCCCTAGTAGCGGGGGGCTAACAGATACGCAGTATTTT.

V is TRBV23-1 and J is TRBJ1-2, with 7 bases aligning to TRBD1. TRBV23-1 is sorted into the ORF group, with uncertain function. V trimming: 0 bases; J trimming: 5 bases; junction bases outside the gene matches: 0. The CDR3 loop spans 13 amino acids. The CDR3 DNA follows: TGCGCCAGCAGTCAATCGACAGGGTATGGCTACACCTTC. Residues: CASSQSTGYGYTF.

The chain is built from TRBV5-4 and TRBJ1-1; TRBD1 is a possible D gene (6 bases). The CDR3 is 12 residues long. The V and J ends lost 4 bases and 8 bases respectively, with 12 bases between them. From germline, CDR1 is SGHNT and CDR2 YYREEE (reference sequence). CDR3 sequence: CASSLQGIEAFF. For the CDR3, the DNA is TGTGCCAGCAGCCTACAGGGAATAGAAGCTTTCTTT.

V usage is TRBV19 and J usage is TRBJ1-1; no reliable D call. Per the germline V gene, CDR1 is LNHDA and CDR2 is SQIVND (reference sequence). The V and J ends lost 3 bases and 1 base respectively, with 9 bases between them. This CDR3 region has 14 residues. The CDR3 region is CASSMVPGNTEAFF. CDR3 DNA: TGTGCCAGTAGTATGGTTCCAGGGAACACTGAAGCTTTCTTT.

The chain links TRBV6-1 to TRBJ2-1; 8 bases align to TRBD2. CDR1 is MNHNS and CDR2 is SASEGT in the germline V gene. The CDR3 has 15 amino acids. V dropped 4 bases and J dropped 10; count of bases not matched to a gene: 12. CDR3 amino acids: CASSGRGGPVEEQFF. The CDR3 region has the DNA TGTGCCAGCAGTGGTCGGGGGGGCCCGGTGGAAGAGCAGTTCTTC.

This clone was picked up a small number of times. The CDR3 DNA reads TGTGCCAGCAGTTTAAGTTATAACAAGTACTTC. The encoded protein is CASSLSYNKYF. The chain recombines TRBV28 with TRBJ2-5; D is unclear. Germline V lookup: CDR1 MDHEN, CDR2 SYDVKM. The CDR3 contains 11 residues. The V gene lost 2 bases and the J gene lost 12 bases, with 10 bases spanning the gap.

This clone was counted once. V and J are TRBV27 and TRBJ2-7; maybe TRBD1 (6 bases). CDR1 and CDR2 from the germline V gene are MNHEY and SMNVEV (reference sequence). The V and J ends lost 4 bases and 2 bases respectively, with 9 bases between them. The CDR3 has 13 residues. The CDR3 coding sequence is TGTGCCAGCAGTTACAGGGCTACCTACGAGCAGTACTTC. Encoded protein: CASSYRATYEQYF.

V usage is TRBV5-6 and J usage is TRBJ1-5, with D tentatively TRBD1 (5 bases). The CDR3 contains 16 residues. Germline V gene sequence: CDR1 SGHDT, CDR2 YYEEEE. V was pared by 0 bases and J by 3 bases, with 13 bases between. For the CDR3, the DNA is TGTGCCAGCAGCTTGGGGGGGTGGGGACTCAATCAGCCCCAGCATTTT. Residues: CASSLGGWGLNQPQHF.

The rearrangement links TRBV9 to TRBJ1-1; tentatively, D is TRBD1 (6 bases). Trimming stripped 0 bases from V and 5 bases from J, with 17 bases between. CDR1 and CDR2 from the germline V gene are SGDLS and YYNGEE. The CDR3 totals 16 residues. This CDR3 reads CASSVGSGGAGTEAFF. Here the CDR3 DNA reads TGTGCCAGCAGCGTAGGGAGCGGGGGGGCAGGTACTGAAGCTTTCTTT.